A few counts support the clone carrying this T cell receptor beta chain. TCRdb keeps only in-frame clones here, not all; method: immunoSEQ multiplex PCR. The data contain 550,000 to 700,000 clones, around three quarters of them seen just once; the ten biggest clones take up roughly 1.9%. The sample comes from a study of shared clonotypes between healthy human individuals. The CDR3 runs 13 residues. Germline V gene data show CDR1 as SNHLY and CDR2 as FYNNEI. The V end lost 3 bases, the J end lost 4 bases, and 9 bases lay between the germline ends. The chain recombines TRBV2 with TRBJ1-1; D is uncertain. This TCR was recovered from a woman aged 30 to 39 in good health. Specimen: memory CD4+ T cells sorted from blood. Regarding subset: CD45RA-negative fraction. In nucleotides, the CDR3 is TGTGCCAGCAGTGAGATTCGGGCCACTGAAGCTTTCTTT. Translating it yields CASSEIRATEAFF.